Listed below are T cell receptor beta chains from one sample, sequenced in a study of blood T cell repertoires in COVID-19. Here immunoSEQ multiplex PCR was the method, and the copy in TCRdb shows in-frame clones only, minus some. The table records about 380,000 clones, about 90% of them present only once. Material: peripheral blood. The receptor set was obtained from a man aged 18 to 29 with active or convalescent COVID-19. Each CDR3 is given with its conserved first and last residue. D genes are given only for firm matches. A row's size may be missing; if present it is once, few, many or a size class.

j_call d_call v_call clone_size cdr3_nt cdr3_aa
TRBJ1-3 - TRBV5-6 - TGTGCCAGCACCCCGGGGGGGGCAGACACCATATATTTT CASTPGGADTIYF
TRBJ1-2 - TRBV28 - TGTGCCAGCAGTCCGATGGGCCAGTATTATGGCTACACCTTC CASSPMGQYYGYTF
TRBJ2-7 - TRBV12-5 - TGTGCTAGTGCGGTTAGCGGATACGAGCAGTACTTC CASAVSGYEQYF
TRBJ2-1 - TRBV12-3/TRBV12-4 - TGTGCCAGCAGTAAGGGGGCGGGGGAGCAGTTCTTC CASSKGAGEQFF
TRBJ1-2 - TRBV11-2 - TGTGCCAGCAGCTTAGATGGAGTAAGGGGCCGGTATGGCTACACCTTC CASSLDGVRGRYGYTF
TRBJ1-3 TRBD1 TRBV28 - TGTGCCAGCAGTTTACCACTACGACAGGGGAGCACCATATATTTT CASSLPLRQGSTIYF
TRBJ2-7 TRBD1 TRBV28 - TGTGCCAGCAAATTCCGGGACAGGGAGTACTACGAGCAGTACTTC CASKFRDREYYEQYF
TRBJ2-2 TRBD2 TRBV6-5 - TGTGCCAGCAGTTACTCGAGGGGAGGGACCGGGGAGCTGTTTTTT CASSYSRGGTGELFF
TRBJ2-1 - TRBV28 - TGTGCCAGCAGTTGGGACACGAAATACAATGAGCAGTTCTTC CASSWDTKYNEQFF
TRBJ2-1 TRBD2 TRBV28 - TGTGCCAGCAGTCCCTGGCTAGCGGGCCTCAATGAGCAGTTCTTC CASSPWLAGLNEQFF
TRBJ1-2 TRBD1 TRBV28 - TGTGCCAGCATATCCGGGACAGATTATGGCTACACCTTC CASISGTDYGYTF
TRBJ2-7 - TRBV6-5 - TGTGCCAGCAGTTACTCGATTGGCGGTTACGAGCAGTACTTC CASSYSIGGYEQYF
TRBJ2-1 TRBD2 TRBV15 - TGTGCCACCAGCGGGGGACTAGCGGGGGGAAATGAGCAGTTCTTC CATSGGLAGGNEQFF
TRBJ1-5 - TRBV18 - TGTGCCAGCTCACGCGACTCCTTTAATCAGCCCCAGCATTTT CASSRDSFNQPQHF
TRBJ1-4 - TRBV5-1 - TGCGCCAGCAGCCAAGGCAGCGGTAATGAAAAACTGTTTTTT CASSQGSGNEKLFF
TRBJ1-1 - TRBV5-1 - TGCGCCAGCAGCAACCCCAGGGGTGGTGAAGCTTTCTTT CASSNPRGGEAFF
TRBJ2-1 TRBD2 TRBV10-1 - TGCGCCAGCAGTATTAGCGGGGGAGAAGACCCCTACAATGAGCAGTTCTTC CASSISGGEDPYNEQFF
TRBJ1-4 TRBD1 TRBV4-3 - TGCGCCAGCTCTATTTCGGACAGGGGAGGTGAAAAACTGTTTTTT CASSISDRGGEKLFF
TRBJ2-7 - TRBV11-3 - TGTGCCAGCAGCTCCCTGGGGAGCTACGAGCAGTACTTC CASSSLGSYEQYF
TRBJ2-3 - TRBV9 - TGTGCCAGCAGCGTAGGACTCGGGATCACAGATACGCAGTATTTT CASSVGLGITDTQYF
TRBJ1-5 - TRBV7-9 - TGTGCCAGCAGCTTAGGAGACACGGTCAATCAGCCCCAGCATTTT CASSLGDTVNQPQHF
TRBJ2-3 - TRBV5-4 once TGTGCCAGCAGCTTGTACCCGGGGTTGGATACGCAGTATTTT CASSLYPGLDTQYF
TRBJ2-7 TRBD2 TRBV9 - TGTGCCAGCAGCGAATCCGGGACTAGCGGGTACTACGAGCAGTACTTC CASSESGTSGYYEQYF
TRBJ2-7 TRBD1 TRBV27 - TGTGCCAGCAAGCCTCCGGGACAGGGATCTTCCTACGAGCAGTACTTC CASKPPGQGSSYEQYF
TRBJ2-1 TRBD2 TRBV24-1 once TGTGCCACCAGTGATTTAGCGGGGGCCTCCTACAATGAGCAGTTCTTC CATSDLAGASYNEQFF
TRBJ1-2 TRBD1 TRBV7-9 - TGTGCCAGCAGCTCACAGGGGTTCGGCTATGGCTACACCTTC CASSSQGFGYGYTF
TRBJ2-1 - TRBV5-1 once TGCGCCAGCAGCTTGGCCTATTTGGGGAGCTCCTACAATGAGCAGTTCTTC CASSLAYLGSSYNEQFF
TRBJ2-1 TRBD1 TRBV6-5 - TGTGCCAGCAGTTGGGGACAGGGGGCCAATGAGCAGTTCTTC CASSWGQGANEQFF
TRBJ1-5 - TRBV6-2/TRBV6-3 - TGTGCCAGCAGCCTCCCCCATAGCAATCAGCCCCAGCATTTT CASSLPHSNQPQHF
TRBJ2-2 - TRBV10-3 - TGTGCCATCAGTGAGTCATTAGGAGGGGCCGGGGAGCTGTTTTTT CAISESLGGAGELFF
TRBJ2-5 TRBD1 TRBV18 - TGTGCCAGCTCACCGTTTAACAGGGGACAAGAGACCCAGTACTTC CASSPFNRGQETQYF
TRBJ2-7 TRBD1 TRBV28 - TGTGCCAGCAGTCCCGGGACAGCGATAGCCTACGAGCAGTACTTC CASSPGTAIAYEQYF
TRBJ2-7 TRBD1 TRBV2 - TGTGCCAGCAGTGCGGACAGGGGAAGGTACGGCGAGCAGTACTTC CASSADRGRYGEQYF
TRBJ1-4 - TRBV28 few TGTGCCAGCAGTTTAGCCCCGGGGGTGAGGGGACTGTTTTTT CASSLAPGVRGLFF
TRBJ2-2 - TRBV6-5 - TGTGCCAGCAGTTACTCCCAGGGGCCCGGGGAGCTGTTTTTT CASSYSQGPGELFF
TRBJ1-2 - TRBV6-1 - TGTGCCAGCAGTGACCAGGGGACCTATGGCTACACCTTC CASSDQGTYGYTF
TRBJ2-3 - TRBV11-3 - TGTGCCAGCAGCAAGCAGGCGTCCACAGATACGCAGTATTTT CASSKQASTDTQYF
TRBJ1-2 - TRBV28 - TGTGCCAGCAGTTTAACGCGGGGTAGGAACTATGGCTACACCTTC CASSLTRGRNYGYTF
TRBJ2-1 - TRBV6-2/TRBV6-3 - TGTGCCAGCAGCAACAGGGAGCAGTTCTTC CASSNREQFF
TRBJ1-3 TRBD1 TRBV5-1 - TGCGCCAGCAGCTCTTCAGGACAGGTTGACACCATATATTTT CASSSSGQVDTIYF
TRBJ2-1 - TRBV27 - TGTGCCAGCAGTTCCCAGGGTTTGGTGAGTGGTGAGCAGTTCTTC CASSSQGLVSGEQFF
TRBJ1-1 - TRBV23-1 once TGCGCCAGCAGTCAATCTAATTGGGGGCCTGAAGCTTTCTTT CASSQSNWGPEAFF
TRBJ2-3 - TRBV7-3 - TGTGCCAGCCGACCCGCCGGGACTTCCGGAGATACGCAGTATTTT CASRPAGTSGDTQYF
TRBJ2-3 TRBD1 TRBV28 - TGTGCCAGCAGTACAACGGACAGGGGAAGGAAGACAGATACGCAGTATTTT CASSTTDRGRKTDTQYF
TRBJ1-6 - TRBV4-1 - TGCGCCAGCAGCCAGGTCTCGGGGTTGTATAATTCACCCCTCCACTTT CASSQVSGLYNSPLHF
TRBJ1-4 TRBD1 TRBV20-1 once TGCAGTGCTAGTACGCAGGGGGTGCTTAATGAAAAACTGTTTTTT CSASTQGVLNEKLFF